This T cell receptor beta chain was sequenced in a study of cytomegalovirus exposure and HLA in healthy donors. Findings of the study overall: The tendency of first-cohort TCR clusters to co-occur in the 120 validation repertoires was the finding of a later analysis.

Repertoires were generated with immunoSEQ multiplex PCR, while TCRdb's copy carries only in-frame clones and drops some. This sample yields some 66,000 clones, of which approximately 97% are seen a single time; roughly 1.5% belongs to the top ten. As regards this clone: Its target is not known.

The clonotype originates from a young woman in good health and CMV-seropositive. Material: PBMCs.

The CDR3 protein is CASSFDRNEQFF. In DNA, the CDR3 is TGTGCCAGCAGCTTCGACAGGAATGAGCAGTTCTTC. V gene TRBV11-3 combines with J gene TRBJ2-1, with D possibly matching TRBD1 (6 bases). In germline, CDR1 is SGHNT, CDR2 YENEEA. Trimming pared 3 bases from V and 7 bases from J, leaving 7 bases between. This CDR3 is built from 12 residues.